This T cell receptor (beta chain) was retrieved from a study of identifying expanded T cells in peripheral blood. Healthy donors had no documented immune events, such as infections, while sampled. V was clipped by 4 bases and J by 6 bases, with 9 bases between them. The CDR3 is 13 amino acids. Per germline, CDR1 SEHNR and CDR2 FQNEAQ (reference sequence). Generated by immunoSEQ multiplex PCR, the TCRdb table keeps only in-frame clones and is missing some. The sample comprises about 90,000 clones, roughly 85% of which are singletons, and 4.5% rests with the top ten. Turning to this clone: Its specificity is not known.

General study findings and limits: Across healthy donors, higher total template counts meant significantly greater roughly 2-week count variance.

J is TRBJ1-4 and V is TRBV7-9; the D is unclear. The source is a person between 18 and 75 years old in good health. Sequenced: blood. CDR3 sequence (DNA): TGTGCCAGCAGCTCCCCACCGCATGAAAAACTGTTTTTT. It is translated as CASSSPPHEKLFF.